This T cell receptor beta chain comes out of a study of blood T cell repertoires in COVID-19. Overall study: There were acute and convalescent COVID-19 samples, and they came from the United States, Italy and Spain. From T cells, B-cell-depleted T cells, or PBMCs came the material, which was cDNA or gDNA.

Repertoires were generated with immunoSEQ multiplex PCR, while TCRdb's copy carries only in-frame clones and drops some. There are 310,000 or so clones in the sample; 90% occur only once, and 1.5% to 2% lies in the top ten. The participants were between roughly 18 and 100 years old and came from roughly 25 US areas. The CDR3 sequence is 14 residues long. Trimming took off 5 bases at V and 10 bases at J, with 15 bases between the two ends. CDR1 LGHDT and CDR2 YNNKEL come from the germline V gene (reference sequence). The sample taken for sequencing was PBMCs or T cells enriched from blood (not recorded which). This chain links TRBV3-1 (or the pseudogene TRBV3-2) with TRBJ1-6; tentatively, D is TRBD1 (5 bases). The clonotype originates from a woman under 30 with acute COVID-19. In DNA form, the CDR3 reads TGTGCCAGCAGCGAAAGGACAAGGATGTCACCCCTCCACTTT. Amino acids: CASSERTRMSPLHF.